The T cell receptor beta chain described here comes from a study of blood T cell repertoires in COVID-19. Study information: Acute and convalescent COVID-19 samples came from the United States, Italy and Spain. T cells, B-cell-depleted T cells, or PBMCs provided the cDNA or gDNA that served as material.

Germline V lookup: CDR1 SGHDT, CDR2 YYEEEE. The CDR3 runs to 14 residues. Trimming pared 1 base from V and 7 bases from J, leaving 14 bases between. In the original workflow: It was from reference gene primer amplification that nucleated cell counts were estimated. Only in-frame clones appear in the TCRdb table, and some are missing; sequencing was by immunoSEQ multiplex PCR. Clone size and V and J calls were adopted from that table, with D and trimming inferred from the DNA. The data hold tens of thousands of clones, with about 86% observed a single time. The V gene is TRBV5-6, the J gene TRBJ1-2, with D tentatively TRBD1 (5 bases). The clonotype was recovered from a woman at least 80 years old with acute or convalescent COVID-19. Sequenced: peripheral blood. CDR3 loop: CASSLIQGKGGYTF. The CDR3, as DNA: TGTGCCAGCAGCTTGATTCAGGGCAAGGGTGGCTACACCTTC.